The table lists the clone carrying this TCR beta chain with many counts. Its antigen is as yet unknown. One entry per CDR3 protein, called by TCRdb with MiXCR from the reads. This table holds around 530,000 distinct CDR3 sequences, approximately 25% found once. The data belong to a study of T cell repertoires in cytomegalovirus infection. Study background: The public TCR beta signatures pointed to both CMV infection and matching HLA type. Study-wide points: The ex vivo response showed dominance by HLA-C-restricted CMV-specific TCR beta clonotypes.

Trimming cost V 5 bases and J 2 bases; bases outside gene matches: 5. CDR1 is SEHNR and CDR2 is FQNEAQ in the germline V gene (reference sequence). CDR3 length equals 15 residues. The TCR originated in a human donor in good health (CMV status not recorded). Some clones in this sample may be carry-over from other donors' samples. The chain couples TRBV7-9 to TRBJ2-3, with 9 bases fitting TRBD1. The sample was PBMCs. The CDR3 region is CASSNRDRATDTQYF. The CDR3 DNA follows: TGTGCCAGCAGCAACCGGGACAGGGCCACAGATACGCAGTATTTT.